This TCR beta chain is drawn from a study of a mutant IDH1 vaccine in newly diagnosed glioma. Study-wide background: Patients had received radiotherapy, temozolomide, or both previously, most receiving both.

Germline V gives CDR1 SGHNT, CDR2 YENEEA. V dropped 0 bases and J dropped 3 bases, with 4 bases sitting between them. The CDR3 totals 13 residues. Time point of the sample: week 11, during vaccination. The investigators gave 300 ug of mutant IDH1 20-mer peptide in each vaccine dose, together with topical imiquimod. New WHO grade 3 or 4 IDH1-mutant, ATRX-lost astrocytomas were present in all donors. On this clone itself: Its antigen is not known.

This table comes from immunoSEQ multiplex PCR, and its TCRdb copy is limited to in-frame clones, with some not included. The data hold 31,000 or so clones, with around 80% observed a single time. The receptor was derived from a man aged 30-40 years with glioma. The sample was PBMCs, taken from a glioma patient whose treatment included an IDH1 peptide vaccine. The chain employs TRBV11-3 and TRBJ2-3; D gene uncertain. The CDR3 is CASSLERTDTQYF. The CDR3 DNA follows: TGTGCCAGCAGCTTAGAGAGGACAGATACGCAGTATTTT.